One and the same sample provided the 27 T cell receptor beta chains below, sequenced in a study of T cell clonotyping in hematopoietic cell transplantation. Time point indicated: recipient sample about 28 days before transplant, after cytoreduction. Data came from immunoSEQ multiplex PCR; TCRdb stores just in-frame clones and leaves some out. Of tens of thousands of clones in the sample, approximately 94% are singletons; the top ten hold more than 2%. Sample: peripheral blood mononuclear cells, taken before stem cell transplant. These receptors all stem from a man in his forties or fifties with acute myeloid leukemia. Some clones in this sample may be carry-over from other donors' samples.

The chain uses TRBV29-1 and TRBJ2-3; no definite D call. Germline CDR1 reads SQVTM; CDR2 reads ANQGSEA. This CDR3 contains 12 residues. Trimming shortened V by 3 bases and J by 2 bases, and 6 bases separated the two germline ends. In DNA, the CDR3 is TGCAGCGTTGACCCCAACACAGATACGCAGTATTTT. The encoded protein is CSVDPNTDTQYF.

V and J are TRBV29-1 and TRBJ1-2, with a tentative D call TRBD1 (6 bases). In germline, CDR1 is SQVTM, CDR2 ANQGSEA. The ends were cut back, 0 bases at V and 5 bases at J, with 7 bases in the middle. The CDR3 totals 12 residues. CDR3 DNA sequence: TGCAGCGTTGAAGAAGACAGGTATGGCTACACCTTC. Protein sequence: CSVEEDRYGYTF.

This chain links TRBV30 with TRBJ1-1; TRBD1 matches 7 bases. The CDR3 has 14 amino acids. V gave up 0 bases and J gave up 4 bases; unmatched junction bases: 5. Germline CDR1 reads GTSNPN; CDR2 reads SVGIG (reference sequence). CDR3 sequence (DNA): TGTGCCTGGAGTGTACGTCAGGGGGGCACTGAAGCTTTCTTT. This codes for CAWSVRQGGTEAFF.

CDR3 sequence: CASSFNGLRYEQYF. CDR3 nucleotides: TGTGCCAGCAGTTTTAATGGACTCCGCTACGAGCAGTACTTC. This chain links TRBV27 with TRBJ2-7, with D perhaps TRBD2 (5 bases). This CDR3 is 14 amino acids long. Trimming took off 3 bases at V and 3 bases at J, with 12 bases between the two ends. Germline V gene lookup returns CDR1 MNHEY and CDR2 SMNVEV (reference sequence).

This sequence joins TRBV9 and TRBJ1-2, with 12 bases that match TRBD1. Germline V gene lookup returns CDR1 SGDLS and CDR2 YYNGEE. This CDR3 has 16 amino acids. V shed 4 bases, J shed 5 bases, and the junction held 9 bases outside the gene matches. The CDR3 loop reads CASSPPGTGGAYGYTF. In nucleotides, the CDR3 is TGTGCCAGCAGCCCTCCCGGGACAGGGGGCGCGTATGGCTACACCTTC.

The rearrangement uses TRBV27 and TRBJ2-3, with 8 bases fitting TRBD2. V shed 6 bases, J shed 3 bases, and the junction held 5 bases outside the gene matches. Germline assignment: CDR1 MNHEY and CDR2 SMNVEV (reference sequence). This CDR3 contains 14 residues. The CDR3 region is CASRISGGTDTQYF. CDR3 DNA sequence: TGTGCCAGCAGGATCAGCGGGGGAACAGATACGCAGTATTTT.

The V call is TRBV11-2, the J call TRBJ2-7, with TRBD1 identical over 10 bases. V lost 2 bases and J lost 2; bases outside the gene matches: 3. The germline gives CDR1 SGHAT, CDR2 FQNNGV. This CDR3 contains 15 residues. CDR3 nucleotides: TGTGCCAGCAGCTTAACCGGGACAGGGGCCTACGAGCAGTACTTC. Translated, it gives CASSLTGTGAYEQYF. Drawing the rest from reference TRBV11-2 and TRBJ2-7, the complete variable domain is EAGVAQSPRYKIIEKRQSVAFWCNPISGHATLYWYQQILGQGPKLLIQFQNNGVVDDSQLPKDRFSAERLKGVDSTLKIQPAKLEDSAVYLCASSLTGTGAYEQYFGPGTRLTVT.

This clone was found once. The CDR3 bases are TGTGCCAGCAGCTTAGCGCCGGGAATGAATCAGCCCCAGCATTTT. Amino acid sequence: CASSLAPGMNQPQHF. The V call is TRBV7-2, the J call TRBJ1-5; D is undetermined. This CDR3 has 15 amino acids. Per the germline V gene, CDR1 is SGHTA and CDR2 is FQGNSA. Trimming took off 0 bases at V and 4 bases at J, with 10 bases between the two ends.

This clone was found once. The chain couples TRBV5-1 to TRBJ2-2; unclear D gene. The V end was cut by 0 bases, the J end by 1 base, with 10 bases between. Germline CDR1 reads SGHRS; CDR2 reads YFSETQ. CDR3 length: 16 amino acids. CDR3 coding DNA: TGCGCCAGCAGCTTGGACAGTCTATTGAACACCGGGGAGCTGTTTTTT. Its translation is CASSLDSLLNTGELFF. The variable domain in full, with the rest retrieved from reference TRBV5-1 and TRBJ2-2, is KAGVTQTPRYLIKTRGQQVTLSCSPISGHRSVSWYQQTPGQGLQFLFEYFSETQRNKGNFPGRFSGRQFSNSRSEMNVSTLELGDSALYLCASSLDSLLNTGELFFGEGSRLTVL.

J is TRBJ1-1 and V is TRBV29-1; D is possibly TRBD1 (5 bases). Germline V CDR1 and CDR2: SQVTM, ANQGSEA. The CDR3 length is 14 residues. Trimming stripped 3 bases from V and 4 bases from J, with 15 bases between. CDR3 nucleotide sequence: TGCAGCGTTGATGGGGGAGGGGTGGGCACTGAAGCTTTCTTT. This sequence encodes CSVDGGGVGTEAFF.

The CDR3 DNA sequence: TGCGCCAGCAGCCGGGACAAGAACGAAAAACTGTTTTTT. Amino acid sequence: CASSRDKNEKLFF. J is TRBJ1-4 and V is TRBV5-1, with D perhaps TRBD1 (6 bases). The CDR3 length is 13 residues. Germline-derived CDR1 and CDR2 are SGHRS and YFSETQ. V lost 4 bases and J lost 8, with 12 bases in between.

This sequence joins TRBV28 and TRBJ2-3; perhaps TRBD1 as D (6 bases). The CDR3 spans 16 residues. Trimming pared 6 bases from V and 3 bases from J, leaving 19 bases between. The germline CDR1 and CDR2 sequences are MDHEN and SYDVKM. The DNA for the CDR3 is TGTGCCAGCAGGATCATGTCGACAGGCGAGACAGATACGCAGTATTTT. This sequence encodes CASRIMSTGETDTQYF.

V and J are TRBV5-8 and TRBJ2-6, with a tentative D call TRBD2 (5 bases). V was pared by 0 bases and J by 4 bases, with 8 bases between. This CDR3 has 15 amino acids. Germline V gene sequence: CDR1 SGHTS, CDR2 YDEGEE. The CDR3 DNA sequence: TGTGCCAGCAGCTTGGTCCGGGGAGGGGCCAACGTCCTGACTTTC. It codes for CASSLVRGGANVLTF.

This clone was seen a single time. J is TRBJ1-2 and V is TRBV20-1, with unresolved D. This CDR3 is 11 amino acids long. CDR1 is DFQATT, CDR2 SNEGSKA, per germline (reference sequence). This CDR3 is CSLIANYGYTF. CDR3 sequence (DNA): TGCAGCCTCATTGCTAACTATGGCTACACCTTC.

V gene TRBV7-2 combines with J gene TRBJ1-1, with D unresolved. This CDR3 has 14 residues. V was trimmed by 7 bases and J by 1 base, leaving 13 bases between them. Germline loops: CDR1 SGHTA, CDR2 FQGNSA. Here the CDR3 reads CASNRLGENTEAFF. The CDR3 bases are TGTGCCAGCAACCGTCTTGGGGAGAACACTGAAGCTTTCTTT.

The chain is built from TRBV19 and TRBJ2-2; a weak D match, TRBD2 (6 bases). The CDR3 has 14 amino acids. Looked up from germline, CDR1 is LNHDA and CDR2 is SQIVND (reference sequence). Trimming stripped 9 bases from V and 8 bases from J, with 19 bases between. CDR3 amino acids: CASETSLRSGELFF. The CDR3 coding sequence is TGTGCCAGCGAAACTAGCTTGCGATCTGGGGAGCTGTTTTTT.

This chain uses TRBV11-3 with TRBJ2-1, with 8 bases identical to TRBD2. This CDR3 is 18 amino acids long. With V trimmed by 1 base and J by 6 bases, 14 bases remained unmatched. In germline, CDR1 is SGHNT, CDR2 YENEEA. CDR3 in DNA: TGTGCCAGCAGCTTAGGAGGTAGGAGCGGGGGCGACCCCAATGAGCAGTTCTTC. This translates into CASSLGGRSGGDPNEQFF.

This chain connects TRBV5-4 to TRBJ1-5; tentatively, D is TRBD1 (6 bases). The CDR3 loop spans 16 amino acids. Germline V gene sequence: CDR1 SGHNT, CDR2 YYREEE (reference sequence). V lost 4 bases and J lost 9, with 23 bases in between. The CDR3 protein is CASSPQGRGPLGPQHF. The CDR3 DNA is TGTGCCAGCAGCCCCCAGGGCAGGGGCCCCTTAGGGCCCCAGCATTTT.

This chain joins TRBV19 and TRBJ2-7; TRBD1 matches at 7 bases. The germline V gene has CDR1 LNHDA and CDR2 SQIVND (reference sequence). V shed 4 bases, J shed 3 bases, and the junction held 6 bases outside the gene matches. The CDR3 covers 14 residues. The CDR3 reads CASSKRDSNYEQYF. The CDR3 DNA follows: TGTGCCAGTAGTAAAAGGGACAGCAACTACGAGCAGTACTTC.

Note on this clone: At one boundary the junction diverges from the germline segment, which might be a read error. The chain joins TRBV5-1 to TRBJ1-1, with D maybe TRBD1 (6 bases). Germline CDR1 SGHRS, CDR2 YFSETQ. The CDR3 contains 13 residues. The CDR3 region is CASSLAGKTGGEF. The CDR3 DNA reads as TGCGCCAGCAGCTTGGCGGGGAAGACAGGCGGAGAATTT.

This clone came up once. The gene calls are TRBV28 and TRBJ2-3; the match to TRBD2 covers 7 bases. The CDR3 has 15 residues. CDR1 MDHEN and CDR2 SYDVKM come from the germline V gene. V was clipped by 2 bases and J by 0 bases; unmatched bases: 2. CDR3 in DNA: TGTGCCAGCAGTTTAGCGGGGGAGAGCACAGATACGCAGTATTTT. Protein product: CASSLAGESTDTQYF. Using reference TRBV28 and TRBJ2-3 for the parts outside the CDR3, the full variable domain is DVKVTQSSRYLVKRTGEKVFLECVQDMDHENMFWYRQDPGLGLRLIYFSYDVKMKEKGDIPEGYSVSREKKERFSLILESASTNQTSMYLCASSLAGESTDTQYFGPGTRLTVL.

In this sample, this clone turned up a few times. This chain connects TRBV19 to TRBJ1-1, with D unresolved. This CDR3 comprises 14 residues. Trimming took 5 bases from V and 1 from J, leaving 11 bases between them. Germline V gene lookup returns CDR1 LNHDA and CDR2 SQIVND (reference sequence). The CDR3 nucleotides are TGTGCCAGTAGTTATCGCCGGTCGAACACTGAAGCTTTCTTT. Encoded protein: CASSYRRSNTEAFF.

The J gene is TRBJ1-1, the V gene TRBV11-3, with TRBD1 as a possible D gene (5 bases). Germline V CDR1 and CDR2: SGHNT, YENEEA. V was clipped by 5 bases and J by 5 bases, with 12 bases between them. CDR3 length equals 13 residues. Written as DNA, the CDR3 is TGTGCCAGCAGCGAACAGGTGGGAACTGAAGCTTTCTTT. Amino acid sequence: CASSEQVGTEAFF.

The rearrangement links TRBV7-2 to TRBJ2-7; D remains ambiguous. V was cut by 2 bases and J by 0 bases, with 17 bases left in between. This CDR3 has 17 residues. CDR1 SGHTA and CDR2 FQGNSA come from the germline V gene. The CDR3, as DNA: TGTGCCAGCAGCTTACCCCGCCGGGCCTCGGCCTCCTACGAGCAGTACTTC. This sequence encodes CASSLPRRASASYEQYF. Based on the CDR3 plus reference TRBV7-2 and TRBJ2-7, the full variable domain is GAGVSQSPSNKVTEKGKDVELRCDPISGHTALYWYRQSLGQGLEFLIYFQGNSAPDKSGLPSDRFSAERTGGSVSTLTIQRTQQEDSAVYLCASSLPRRASASYEQYFGPGTRLTVT.

V is TRBV29-1 and J is TRBJ1-2; maybe TRBD1 (6 bases). V lost 0 bases and J lost 3, with 20 bases in between. This CDR3 contains 17 residues. Germline V gives CDR1 SQVTM, CDR2 ANQGSEA. For the CDR3, the DNA is TGCAGCGTTGAAGATGGTCGGATGGCAGGGGAATACTATGGCTACACCTTC. Translation: CSVEDGRMAGEYYGYTF.

The chain couples TRBV28 to TRBJ1-3; D is perhaps TRBD1 (6 bases). V was clipped by 3 bases and J by 4 bases, with 13 bases between them. CDR1 and CDR2 from the germline V gene are MDHEN and SYDVKM. The CDR3 runs 15 residues. The CDR3 sequence is CASSFPRGSGNTIYF. The DNA for the CDR3 is TGTGCCAGCAGTTTCCCCAGGGGCTCGGGAAACACCATATATTTT.

V is TRBV4-3 and J is TRBJ2-1, with 9 bases that match TRBD2. The CDR3 has 15 residues. The V segment lost 4 bases and the J segment 8 bases; nucleotides outside the gene matches: 9. Germline V CDR1 and CDR2: LGHNA, YSLEER. CDR3 nucleotides: TGCGCCAGCAGCCTACGACTAGCGGCGGTAGATGAGCAGTTCTTC. Residues: CASSLRLAAVDEQFF.